This T cell receptor (beta chain) was captured by sequencing in a study of cytomegalovirus exposure and HLA in healthy donors. It was with 60 Vbeta and 13 Jbeta primers that the PCR ran. Sequencing was performed with immunoSEQ multiplex PCR; in TCRdb, only in-frame clones are kept and a portion is missing. Of over 150,000 clones listed, about 75% are singletons. This clone turned up a few times. The specimen was PBMCs. This TCR derives from a male donor in good health and CMV-seronegative.

CDR3 nucleotides: TGTGCCAGCAGCGAGGGACAGGGAGGAGATACGCAGTATTTT. As protein: CASSEGQGGDTQYF. The chain employs TRBV5-4 and TRBJ2-3; TRBD1 matches 9 bases. The V and J ends lost 4 bases and 5 bases, in that order; junction bases with no gene match: 5. Per the germline V gene, CDR1 is SGHNT and CDR2 is YYREEE (reference sequence). The CDR3 sequence is 14 residues long.